The 21 T cell receptor beta chains below were found in one sample sequenced in a study of shared clonotypes between healthy human individuals. The table came from immunoSEQ multiplex PCR; TCRdb's copy has only in-frame clones and leaves some out. The sample includes around 2.1 million clones, under 95% of them seen just once. Naivety among CD8 cells was defined by CD45RO negativity and positive CCR7 selection, thereby excluding terminally differentiated effector memory CD45RA+ cells. Sequencing was performed on naive CD8+ T cells from PBMCs. The receptors were gathered from a man younger than 35 in good health. Some clones in this sample may be carry-over from other donors' samples.

The genes are TRBV4-1 and TRBJ2-1; D possibly corresponds to TRBD2 (6 bases). The CDR3 runs 16 residues. Looked up from germline, CDR1 is MGHRA and CDR2 is YSYEKL. Deletions cut 4 bases from V and 0 bases from J, with 13 bases between. The CDR3 is CASSPGLRGSYNEQFF. As DNA, the CDR3 is TGCGCCAGCAGCCCGGGACTCAGAGGCTCCTACAATGAGCAGTTCTTC.

This rearrangement joins TRBV30 to TRBJ2-7, with 9 bases lining up with TRBD2. CDR1 is GTSNPN and CDR2 is SVGIG in the germline V gene (reference sequence). Trimming cost V 0 bases and J 5 bases; bases outside gene matches: 8. CDR3 size: 15 residues. CDR3 nucleotides: TGTGCCTGGAGTGTCGGTCGTAGCGGGGGAAACGAGCAGTACTTC. As protein: CAWSVGRSGGNEQYF.

This chain's CDR3 is CASSLGTGDPNEKLFF. The DNA for the CDR3 is TGTGCCAGCAGCTTAGGAACAGGGGATCCTAATGAAAAACTGTTTTTT. This chain joins TRBV7-2 and TRBJ1-4, with 7 positions matching TRBD1. V shed 1 base and J 3 bases; nucleotides not matched to a gene: 5. CDR1 and CDR2 from the germline V gene are SGHTA and FQGNSA. CDR3 length: 16 amino acids.

Comments on this clone: Distinct nucleotide sequences in the sample also encode this CDR3. The V and J genes are TRBV30 and TRBJ2-7; 10 nucleotides align to TRBD1. This CDR3 spans 13 amino acids. The ends lost 3 bases at V and 6 bases at J; junction bases unmatched: 5. Germline CDR1 GTSNPN, CDR2 SVGIG (reference sequence). CDR3 nucleotide sequence: TGTGCCTGGAGCGTAGGGACAGGGGCCGAGCAGTACTTC. This gives the protein CAWSVGTGAEQYF.

The CDR3 sequence: CASSAGADTQYF. CDR3 nucleotides: TGTGCCAGCAGCGCAGGGGCAGATACGCAGTATTTT. V gene TRBV5-6 combines with J gene TRBJ2-3, with D perhaps matching TRBD1 (6 bases). Germline V gene lookup returns CDR1 SGHDT and CDR2 YYEEEE. There are 12 residues in the CDR3. Deletions cut 4 bases from V and 4 bases from J, with 7 bases between.

This chain joins TRBV28 and TRBJ2-5; D is unclear. Trimming took off 6 bases at V and 1 base at J, with 12 bases between the two ends. The CDR3 is 14 residues long. Germline-derived CDR1 and CDR2 are MDHEN and SYDVKM. This CDR3 reads CASSHTIGQETQYF. DNA of the CDR3: TGTGCCAGCAGCCATACCATAGGCCAAGAGACCCAGTACTTC.

This chain links TRBV5-1 with TRBJ2-7; 9 bases line up with TRBD2. Unmatched junction bases numbered 6, after V lost 0 bases and J lost 2 bases. The CDR3 contains 16 residues. CDR1 SGHRS and CDR2 YFSETQ come from the germline V gene. The CDR3 protein is CASSLGTSGYAYEQYF. CDR3 nucleotide sequence: TGCGCCAGCAGCTTGGGAACTAGCGGGTACGCCTACGAGCAGTACTTC.

In this sample, this clone turned up once. The same CDR3 is also encoded by other DNA sequences in this sample. The V call is TRBV5-1, the J call TRBJ1-1; unclear D gene. V lost 7 bases, J lost 4 bases, and 8 bases lay in between. This CDR3 contains 11 residues. The germline V gene has CDR1 SGHRS and CDR2 YFSETQ. The CDR3 loop is CASSGGTEAFF. CDR3 DNA: TGCGCCAGCTCAGGCGGCACTGAAGCTTTCTTT.

The rearrangement joins TRBV19 to TRBJ2-6; 8 bases agree with TRBD1. V was clipped by 3 bases and J by 0 bases; unmatched bases: 1. Germline loops: CDR1 LNHDA, CDR2 SQIVND (reference sequence). The CDR3 contains 16 residues. The CDR3 loop reads CASSMDRDSGANVLTF. DNA of the CDR3: TGTGCCAGTAGTATGGACAGGGACTCTGGGGCCAACGTCCTGACTTTC.

This chain connects TRBV11-2 to TRBJ2-3, with 7 nucleotides matching TRBD2. J lost 4 bases, V lost 5 bases, and 12 bases had no gene match. Germline lookup yields CDR1 SGHAT and CDR2 FQNNGV. CDR3 length: 16 amino acids. The CDR3 loop reads CASSPIGGWDSDTQYF. In DNA form, the CDR3 reads TGTGCCAGCAGCCCTATCGGGGGGTGGGACTCAGATACGCAGTATTTT.

The chain has TRBV27 and TRBJ2-2; possibly TRBD2 for D (5 bases). The V gene lost 3 bases and the J gene lost 3 bases, with 11 bases spanning the gap. Germline CDR1 MNHEY, CDR2 SMNVEV (reference sequence). The CDR3 sequence is 15 residues long. CDR3 sequence (DNA): TGTGCCAGCAGTTTTCGGGGTCCCCACACCGGGGAGCTGTTTTTT. Translating it yields CASSFRGPHTGELFF.

The CDR3 here is CASSVVEREVDEQFF. The DNA for the CDR3 is TGTGCCAGCAGCGTAGTCGAGCGGGAGGTTGATGAGCAGTTCTTC. The rearrangement uses TRBV9 and TRBJ2-1, with TRBD2 matching over 9 bases. V trimming: 0 bases; J trimming: 8 bases; junction bases outside the gene matches: 6. Germline CDR1 reads SGDLS; CDR2 reads YYNGEE. The CDR3 is 15 amino acids.

This chain links TRBV4-1 with TRBJ2-7; 11 bases fit TRBD1. The V segment lost 1 base and the J segment 4 bases; nucleotides outside the gene matches: 9. The CDR3 loop spans 17 amino acids. Germline loops: CDR1 MGHRA, CDR2 YSYEKL. CDR3 sequence (DNA): TGCGCCAGCAGCCAAGGGTCCCCCGGACAGGGGGCTTACGAGCAGTACTTC. The encoded protein is CASSQGSPGQGAYEQYF.

This chain uses TRBV28 with TRBJ2-1; 11 nucleotides agree with TRBD2. Germline loops: CDR1 MDHEN, CDR2 SYDVKM. The V segment lost 7 bases and the J segment 0 bases; nucleotides outside the gene matches: 14. This CDR3 is built from 19 residues. The CDR3 protein is CASTRPRTSGSRSYNEQFF. CDR3 DNA: TGTGCCAGCACCCGACCCAGGACTAGCGGGTCCCGCTCCTACAATGAGCAGTTCTTC.

The chain is built from TRBV6-1 and TRBJ2-1, with 10 bases identical to TRBD1. This CDR3 contains 12 residues. Trimming cost V 6 bases and J 16 bases; bases outside gene matches: 9. CDR1 is MNHNS, CDR2 SASEGT, per germline. CDR3 amino acids: CASRLGQGRLFF. The DNA of the CDR3 is TGTGCCAGCAGATTGGGACAGGGGCGCCTATTCTTC.

The chain is built from TRBV5-4 and TRBJ1-1; perhaps TRBD1 as D (5 bases). CDR1 is SGHNT, CDR2 YYREEE, per germline (reference sequence). Trimming shortened V by 2 bases and J by 8 bases, and 13 bases separated the two germline ends. The CDR3 is 13 residues long. CDR3 DNA sequence: TGTGCCAGCAGCTTAGCGGCAGGGAGAGAAGCTTTCTTT. Translating it yields CASSLAAGREAFF.

This clone was seen once. J is TRBJ2-2 and V is TRBV11-1; D is ambiguous. CDR1 is SGHAT, CDR2 FQDESV, per germline (reference sequence). The ends were cut back, 11 bases at V and 5 bases at J, with 12 bases in the middle. The CDR3 totals 12 residues. The chain's CDR3 is CAASSVTGELFF. CDR3 nucleotide sequence: TGTGCCGCCTCCTCGGTTACCGGGGAGCTGTTTTTT.

On this clone itself: The sample carries other DNA sequences with the same CDR3. V usage is TRBV7-9 and J usage is TRBJ2-1; D is unresolved. Trimming cost V 4 bases and J 3 bases, with 7 bases left between them. The CDR3 has 13 residues. The germline V gene has CDR1 SEHNR and CDR2 FQNEAQ (reference sequence). CDR3 in DNA: TGTGCCAGCAGCTCCCCCCTCTACAATGAGCAGTTCTTC. It translates to CASSSPLYNEQFF. Combining the CDR3 with reference TRBV7-9 and TRBJ2-1 gives the whole variable domain DTGVSQNPRHKITKRGQNVTFRCDPISEHNRLYWYRQTLGQGPEFLTYFQNEAQLEKSRLLSDRFSAERPKGSFSTLEIQRTEQGDSAMYLCASSSPLYNEQFFGPGTRLTVL.

The chain joins TRBV6-1 to TRBJ2-5; D remains ambiguous. This CDR3 is built from 15 residues. V dropped 4 bases and J dropped 0 bases, with 12 bases sitting between them. The germline V gene encodes CDR1 MNHNS and CDR2 SASEGT. For the CDR3, the DNA is TGTGCCAGCAGTGGCCTTCTCGGGCACCAAGAGACCCAGTACTTC. Translated: CASSGLLGHQETQYF.

This chain uses TRBV6-5 with TRBJ1-2; TRBD1 matches at 8 bases. This CDR3 contains 15 residues. Germline V gene data show CDR1 as MNHEY and CDR2 as SVGAGI. V gave up 6 bases and J gave up 8 bases; unmatched junction bases: 14. The CDR3 loop is CASSLYQTGERGYTF. The CDR3 nucleotides are TGTGCCAGCAGCCTCTATCAGACAGGGGAAAGGGGCTACACCTTC.

This clone is a singleton in its sample. The J gene is TRBJ2-5, the V gene TRBV27, with D uncertain. This CDR3 is built from 13 residues. The V end was cut by 4 bases, the J end by 5 bases, with 11 bases between. Per the germline V gene, CDR1 is MNHEY and CDR2 is SMNVEV (reference sequence). The CDR3 here is CASSWTGYETQYF. The CDR3 DNA reads as TGTGCCAGCAGTTGGACCGGTTACGAGACCCAGTACTTC.